This T cell receptor beta chain came from a study of blood T cell repertoires in COVID-19. About the study: Some COVID-19 samples were acute and others convalescent; all came from the United States, Italy and Spain. T cells, B-cell-depleted T cells, or PBMCs provided the cDNA or gDNA that served as material.

V lost 6 bases, J lost 0 bases, and 8 bases lay in between. CDR1 is MNHEY, CDR2 SMNVEV, per germline (reference sequence). The CDR3 is made up of 13 amino acids. Original methodology: Estimation of nucleated cell counts was performed using reference gene primer amplification. Assay: immunoSEQ multiplex PCR; the TCRdb copy retains only in-frame clones and omits some. That table gives V, J and clone size, and the DNA gave D and trimming. Among roughly 200,000 clones listed, around 85% were seen once. This rearrangement joins TRBV27 to TRBJ1-1; D not resolved. The origin of this receptor is a man in his fifties who had recovered from COVID-19. Material for sequencing was peripheral blood. The CDR3 reads CASSLMLNTEAFF. For the CDR3, the DNA is TGTGCCAGCAGCCTAATGCTGAACACTGAAGCTTTCTTT.